Listed here are 28 T cell receptor beta chains from one sample, sequenced in a study of blood T cell repertoires in COVID-19. Assay used: immunoSEQ multiplex PCR; TCRdb lists only in-frame clones, some missing. This table has fewer than 400,000 clones, approximately 83% appearing once. What was sequenced was PBMCs or T cells enriched from blood (not recorded which). The source is a man aged 30 to 39 who had recovered from COVID-19.

This chain links TRBV15 with TRBJ1-4; 7 bases align to TRBD1. CDR1 is LNHNV and CDR2 is YYDKDF in the germline V gene (reference sequence). V dropped 0 bases and J dropped 5; count of bases not matched to a gene: 6. This CDR3 spans 16 amino acids. The CDR3 DNA follows: TGTGCCACCAGCAGAGATATTGGACAGGAAAATGAAAAACTGTTTTTT. Its protein is CATSRDIGQENEKLFF.

This chain joins TRBV16 and TRBJ1-1; D ambiguous. V lost 1 base and J 1 base, leaving 10 bases between the germline ends. Germline V lookup: CDR1 KGHSY, CDR2 FQNENV. This CDR3 has 15 residues. CDR3 bases: TGTGCCAGCAGCCAATGGCCCGGGAAGAACACTGAAGCTTTCTTT. This gives the protein CASSQWPGKNTEAFF.

The chain is built from TRBV9 and TRBJ2-3; D might be TRBD2 (6 bases). Germline loops: CDR1 SGDLS, CDR2 YYNGEE. The CDR3 is made up of 17 amino acids. V was pared by 0 bases and J by 3 bases, with 17 bases between. This CDR3 reads CASSVEEGRWPTDTQYF. The CDR3 DNA sequence: TGTGCCAGCAGCGTAGAGGAAGGGAGGTGGCCTACAGATACGCAGTATTTT.

CDR3 sequence reads: CAISESGGQEQYF. The DNA for the CDR3 is TGTGCCATCAGTGAGTCGGGAGGGCAGGAGCAGTACTTC. V usage is TRBV10-3 and J usage is TRBJ2-7, with 7 bases that match TRBD2. Per the germline V gene, CDR1 is ENHRY and CDR2 is SYGVKD. The CDR3 has 13 residues. Germline trimming cut 0 bases from V and 7 bases from J; bases unmatched to any gene: 3.

The J gene is TRBJ2-2, the V gene TRBV9; 9 nucleotides agree with TRBD1. CDR3 length equals 17 residues. Germline V gene sequence: CDR1 SGDLS, CDR2 YYNGEE. V dropped 4 bases and J dropped 4; count of bases not matched to a gene: 11. CDR3 in DNA: TGTGCCAGCAGCTCCCACAGGGGGCTCGCGGGCACCGGGGAGCTGTTTTTT. Amino acid sequence: CASSSHRGLAGTGELFF.

The gene calls are TRBV29-1 and TRBJ2-3; 7 bases align to TRBD1. The CDR3 covers 15 residues. Unmatched junction bases numbered 6, after V lost 3 bases and J lost 0 bases. Germline CDR1 and CDR2: SQVTM and ANQGSEA. The CDR3 here is CSVDRDRSSTDTQYF. DNA of the CDR3: TGCAGCGTTGACAGGGACAGATCTAGCACAGATACGCAGTATTTT.

This clone was found a few times. DNA of the CDR3: TGTGCCAGCAGCGGGCGCACCCTCCCCGGCGAGCAGTACTTC. Amino acid sequence: CASSGRTLPGEQYF. The chain combines TRBV5-4 with TRBJ2-7; D not resolved. The CDR3 runs to 14 residues. V lost 4 bases, J lost 6 bases, and 17 bases lay in between. CDR1 SGHNT and CDR2 YYREEE come from the germline V gene (reference sequence).

The rearrangement joins TRBV5-1 to TRBJ2-7; 10 bases fit TRBD1. The CDR3 covers 18 residues. With V trimmed by 4 bases and J by 0 bases, 13 bases remained unmatched. Germline V gives CDR1 SGHRS, CDR2 YFSETQ. The CDR3 nucleotides read TGCGCCAGCAGCCCCGGGACAGGGGATTGGATTCCCTCCTACGAGCAGTACTTC. Translating it yields CASSPGTGDWIPSYEQYF. The variable domain in full, completed from reference TRBV5-1 and TRBJ2-7, reads KAGVTQTPRYLIKTRGQQVTLSCSPISGHRSVSWYQQTPGQGLQFLFEYFSETQRNKGNFPGRFSGRQFSNSRSEMNVSTLELGDSALYLCASSPGTGDWIPSYEQYFGPGTRLTVT.

The CDR3 sequence is CASSLGTGTGGETQYF. The CDR3 DNA reads as TGTGCCAGCAGCCTGGGTACCGGGACAGGGGGAGAGACCCAGTACTTC. The chain recombines TRBV7-2 with TRBJ2-5; 11 bases line up with TRBD1. This CDR3 has 16 amino acids. V trimming: 5 bases; J trimming: 4 bases; junction bases outside the gene matches: 9. Germline-derived CDR1 and CDR2 are SGHTA and FQGNSA.

The chain links TRBV6-5 to TRBJ2-1; TRBD2 agrees at 9 bases. The length of the CDR3 is 15 residues. J lost 4 bases, V lost 8 bases, and 9 bases had no gene match. Germline CDR1 MNHEY, CDR2 SVGAGI. The CDR3 is CASGIESGGYNEQFF. In nucleotides, the CDR3 is TGTGCCAGCGGTATTGAGAGCGGGGGGTACAATGAGCAGTTCTTC.

V and J are TRBV5-1 and TRBJ2-6, with D hard to call. CDR3 length: 17 residues. V lost 4 bases, J lost 2 bases, and 16 bases lay in between. The V gene's germline CDR1 is SGHRS and CDR2 YFSETQ. The CDR3 loop reads CASSPDPPRAGANVLTF. In DNA, the CDR3 is TGCGCCAGCAGCCCCGATCCCCCACGGGCTGGGGCCAACGTCCTGACTTTC. Full variable domain (missing parts from reference TRBV5-1 and TRBJ2-6): KAGVTQTPRYLIKTRGQQVTLSCSPISGHRSVSWYQQTPGQGLQFLFEYFSETQRNKGNFPGRFSGRQFSNSRSEMNVSTLELGDSALYLCASSPDPPRAGANVLTFGAGSRLTVL.

This clone was observed a handful of times. The rearrangement joins TRBV10-3 to TRBJ1-2; no clear D. CDR1 ENHRY and CDR2 SYGVKD come from the germline V gene. This CDR3 contains 13 residues. Deletions cut 8 bases from V and 7 bases from J, with 17 bases between. This chain's CDR3 is CAIQPAGRGGYTF. The DNA of the CDR3 is TGTGCCATCCAACCAGCGGGAAGAGGTGGCTACACCTTC.

A remark on this clone: The sample carries other DNA sequences with the same CDR3. The CDR3 DNA reads TGTGCCAGCAGCCAGCCGCAGGGATCCTATAATTCACCCCTCCACTTT. It codes for CASSQPQGSYNSPLHF. The chain couples TRBV3-1 (or the pseudogene TRBV3-2) to TRBJ1-6, with D perhaps matching TRBD1 (5 bases). Germline CDR1 reads LGHDT; CDR2 reads YNNKEL (reference sequence). CDR3 length: 16 residues. The V and J ends lost 3 bases and 1 base respectively, with 10 bases between them.

This chain joins TRBV7-8 and TRBJ2-7, with a tentative D call TRBD2 (6 bases). The CDR3 is 13 amino acids. Deletions cut 0 bases from V and 4 bases from J, with 7 bases between. Germline V lookup: CDR1 SGHVS, CDR2 FQNEAQ. The CDR3 sequence: CASSLAEGYEQYF. The CDR3 nucleotides read TGTGCCAGCAGCTTAGCGGAGGGGTACGAGCAGTACTTC. Full variable domain (missing parts from reference TRBV7-8 and TRBJ2-7): GAGVSQSPRYKVAKRGQDVALRCDPISGHVSLFWYQQALGQGPEFLTYFQNEAQLDKSGLPSDRFFAERPEGSVSTLKIQRTQQEDSAVYLCASSLAEGYEQYFGPGTRLTVT.

This CDR3 reads CASSLGSDFSYEQYF. CDR3 DNA sequence: TGCGCCAGCAGCTTAGGCTCGGACTTTTCCTACGAGCAGTACTTC. This chain links TRBV5-1 with TRBJ2-7; maybe TRBD2 (5 bases). The CDR3 contains 15 residues. The V gene's germline CDR1 is SGHRS and CDR2 YFSETQ. V was cut by 2 bases and J by 1 base, with 13 bases left in between.

V and J are TRBV5-1 and TRBJ2-2; D is perhaps TRBD1 (5 bases). Trimming shortened V by 1 base and J by 4 bases, and 11 bases separated the two germline ends. This CDR3 comprises 15 residues. Germline CDR1 reads SGHRS; CDR2 reads YFSETQ. In DNA form, the CDR3 reads TGCGCCAGCAGCTTGTGGGGCCGGAGCACCGGGGAGCTGTTTTTT. It is translated as CASSLWGRSTGELFF.

This chain joins TRBV6-5 and TRBJ2-7, with 11 nucleotides matching TRBD2. The CDR3 covers 15 residues. From germline, CDR1 is MNHEY and CDR2 SVGAGI. With V trimmed by 5 bases and J by 2 bases, 5 bases remained unmatched. The CDR3 loop is CASSLRLAGTYEQYF. Written as DNA, the CDR3 is TGTGCCAGCAGTCTTAGACTAGCGGGAACCTACGAGCAGTACTTC.

The rearrangement joins TRBV4-1 to TRBJ1-1; possibly TRBD1 for D (5 bases). The V end was cut by 1 base, the J end by 4 bases, with 13 bases between. CDR1 is MGHRA, CDR2 YSYEKL, per germline. CDR3 length equals 15 residues. The CDR3 is CASSQVGAGITEAFF. The CDR3 coding sequence is TGCGCCAGCAGCCAAGTAGGGGCGGGAATCACTGAAGCTTTCTTT.

The chain joins TRBV7-9 to TRBJ1-1, with 9 bases fitting TRBD1. After removal of 8 bases from V and 3 bases from J, the junction contained 4 bases not matched to a gene. The germline V gene encodes CDR1 SEHNR and CDR2 FQNEAQ (reference sequence). The CDR3 runs to 13 residues. The CDR3 here is CASVRTGDTEAFF. The CDR3 region has the DNA TGTGCCAGCGTCCGGACAGGGGACACTGAAGCTTTCTTT.

The chain combines TRBV5-4 with TRBJ1-4; TRBD1 agrees at 8 bases. Germline-derived CDR1 and CDR2 are SGHNT and YYREEE (reference sequence). V gave up 2 bases and J gave up 0 bases; unmatched junction bases: 9. The CDR3 covers 18 residues. For the CDR3, the DNA is TGTGCCAGCAGCTTAGGGGCAGGGGGCATAGCAACTAATGAAAAACTGTTTTTT. It is translated as CASSLGAGGIATNEKLFF.

J is TRBJ2-3 and V is TRBV7-9, with TRBD2 identical over 8 bases. This CDR3 region has 16 residues. Germline V gene data show CDR1 as SEHNR and CDR2 as FQNEAQ (reference sequence). V trimming: 5 bases; J trimming: 0 bases; junction bases outside the gene matches: 7. Here the CDR3 DNA reads TGTGCCAGCAGCCGCGCCATAGCGGGGAGCACAGATACGCAGTATTTT. It translates to CASSRAIAGSTDTQYF.

The chain is built from TRBV5-1 and TRBJ1-3, with 7 nucleotides matching TRBD1. Germline CDR1 reads SGHRS; CDR2 reads YFSETQ. This CDR3 spans 15 amino acids. The junction had 5 bases not matched to a gene; V was cut back by 5 bases and J by 0 bases. The CDR3 reads CASSETGPSGNTIYF. The CDR3 coding sequence is TGCGCCAGCAGTGAGACAGGGCCCTCTGGAAACACCATATATTTT.

This chain links TRBV7-8 with TRBJ1-2; possibly TRBD1 for D (5 bases). Trimming took 1 base from V and 8 from J, leaving 17 bases between them. Germline lookup yields CDR1 SGHVS and CDR2 FQNEAQ. This CDR3 is 15 amino acids long. The CDR3 spells CASSLDLSDRGGYTF. In nucleotides, the CDR3 is TGTGCCAGCAGCTTAGATCTGTCCGATAGGGGAGGCTACACCTTC.

J is TRBJ1-4 and V is TRBV6-5, with 9 nucleotides matching TRBD1. This CDR3 region has 14 residues. V shed 4 bases, J shed 7 bases, and the junction held 4 bases outside the gene matches. The V gene's germline CDR1 is MNHEY and CDR2 SVGAGI. For the CDR3, the DNA is TGTGCCAGCAGTTTGACAGGGGGAGGTGAAAAACTGTTTTTT. It codes for CASSLTGGGEKLFF.

The chain combines TRBV10-3 with TRBJ1-1; D is unresolved. Looked up from germline, CDR1 is ENHRY and CDR2 is SYGVKD. CDR3 length: 13 residues. The germline V and J ends were trimmed by 6 bases and 6 bases, with 14 bases remaining between them. The CDR3 region is CAIRISTGAEAFF. CDR3 DNA sequence: TGTGCCATCAGAATAAGTACCGGGGCTGAAGCTTTCTTT.

J is TRBJ1-6 and V is TRBV2; weak D call: TRBD1 (6 bases). The length of the CDR3 is 15 residues. V shed 6 bases and J shed 2 bases, with 11 bases lying between them. Germline loops: CDR1 SNHLY, CDR2 FYNNEI. The CDR3 DNA reads as TGTGCCAGCAGACGGGGGGCCACCTATAATTCACCCCTCCACTTT. It yields the protein CASRRGATYNSPLHF.

V is TRBV11-2 and J is TRBJ1-5; possible D gene TRBD1, 6 bases. V was trimmed by 1 base and J by 1 base, leaving 14 bases between them. Per the germline V gene, CDR1 is SGHAT and CDR2 is FQNNGV. The CDR3 contains 17 residues. The CDR3 loop reads CASSLAPTGKSNQPQHF. CDR3 nucleotides: TGTGCCAGCAGCTTAGCCCCGACAGGAAAAAGCAATCAGCCCCAGCATTTT. Looking up the rest from reference TRBV11-2 and TRBJ1-5 gives the full variable domain: EAGVAQSPRYKIIEKRQSVAFWCNPISGHATLYWYQQILGQGPKLLIQFQNNGVVDDSQLPKDRFSAERLKGVDSTLKIQPAKLEDSAVYLCASSLAPTGKSNQPQHFGDGTRLSIL.

V and J are TRBV29-1 and TRBJ1-3; D possibly corresponds to TRBD1 (6 bases). The V gene lost 4 bases and the J gene lost 0 bases, with 7 bases spanning the gap. This CDR3 has 13 residues. Germline V lookup: CDR1 SQVTM, CDR2 ANQGSEA. Here the CDR3 reads CSVGTASGNTIYF. The CDR3 DNA is TGCAGCGTTGGGACAGCCTCTGGAAACACCATATATTTT.